What follows describes a single TCR beta chain. No antigen is known for it. The data stem from a study of radiotherapy plus CTLA-4 blockade in lung cancer. About the research overall: Of all patients, over 15% responded objectively and 31% showed disease control.

Study results and caveats: Some TCR clones had been derived from tumors. These clones expanded in peripheral blood after radiotherapy plus ipilimumab.

This CDR3 spans 17 amino acids. CDR1 and CDR2 from the germline V gene are PRHDT and FYEKMQ (reference sequence). Trimming at V came to 0 bases and at J to 13 bases, leaving 15 bases not matched to a gene. TCRdb's table, derived via immunoSEQ multiplex PCR, lists solely in-frame clones and lacks some. The sample lists around 41,000 clones, about 70% seen once, with about 23% in the top ten. J is TRBJ2-1 and V is TRBV13; 10 nucleotides match TRBD1. The sequence was obtained from a human donor with non-small cell lung cancer who had a partial response to radiotherapy plus ipilimumab. Sample: peripheral blood, taken from a patient treated with radiotherapy plus ipilimumab. DNA of the CDR3: TGTGCCAGCAGCTTAGGCCGGAGACAGGGGGCAGGTGCGGGACAGTTCTTC. This gives the protein CASSLGRRQGAGAGQFF.